This T cell receptor (beta chain) stems from a study of somatic mutations in cytotoxic T cells in rheumatoid arthritis. V was pared by 3 bases and J by 4 bases, with 2 bases of the junction left unmatched. This CDR3 is built from 13 residues. In germline, CDR1 is LGHNA, CDR2 YSLEER. Profiling relied on immunoSEQ multiplex PCR, and the TCRdb table lists in-frame clones only, not all of them. The sample has more than 11,000 clones, around 80% seen once. The receptor was isolated from an adult with rheumatoid arthritis. Sequencing was performed on CD8+ T cells sorted from blood. The V gene is TRBV4-3, the J gene TRBJ1-1, with 7 bases fitting TRBD1. The CDR3 nucleotides read TGCGCCAGCAGCCACACAGGGGTCACTGAAGCTTTCTTT. Translated, it gives CASSHTGVTEAFF.